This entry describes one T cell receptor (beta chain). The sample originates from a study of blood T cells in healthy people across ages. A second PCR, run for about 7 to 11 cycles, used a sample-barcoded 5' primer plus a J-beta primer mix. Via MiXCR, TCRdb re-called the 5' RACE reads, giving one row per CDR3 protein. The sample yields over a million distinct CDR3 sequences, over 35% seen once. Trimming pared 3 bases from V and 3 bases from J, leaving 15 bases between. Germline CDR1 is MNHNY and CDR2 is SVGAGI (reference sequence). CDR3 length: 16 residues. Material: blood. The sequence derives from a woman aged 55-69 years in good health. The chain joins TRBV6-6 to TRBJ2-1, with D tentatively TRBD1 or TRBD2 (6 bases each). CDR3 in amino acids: CASSYQSGGGYNEQFF. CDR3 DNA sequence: TGTGCCAGCAGTTATCAAAGCGGAGGGGGCTACAATGAGCAGTTCTTC.